Each of the 8 T cell receptor beta chains below was sequenced from the same sample in a study of cytomegalovirus exposure and HLA in healthy donors. The PCR employed 60 Vbeta primers together with 13 Jbeta primers. Here immunoSEQ multiplex PCR was the method, and the copy in TCRdb shows in-frame clones only, minus some. The table has approximately 91,000 clones, more than 75% seen once. Sequencing was done on a sample of PBMCs. The receptors derive from a human donor in good health.

The genes are TRBV5-4 and TRBJ2-5, with no clear D. The V gene lost 3 bases and the J gene lost 4 bases, with 4 bases spanning the gap. The germline V gene encodes CDR1 SGHNT and CDR2 YYREEE (reference sequence). The CDR3 loop spans 11 amino acids. CDR3 residues: CASSSRETQYF. The CDR3 bases are TGTGCCAGCAGCTCCAGAGAGACCCAGTACTTC.

The chain recombines TRBV19 with TRBJ1-2; 10 nucleotides match TRBD1. Trimming took 6 bases from V and 3 from J; bases not matched to a gene: 13. Germline V lookup: CDR1 LNHDA, CDR2 SQIVND (reference sequence). There are 17 residues in the CDR3. DNA for the CDR3: TGTGCCAGTAGGACCCCCGGGACAGGGGTGGGTCACTATGGCTACACCTTC. Translation: CASRTPGTGVGHYGYTF.

The chain recombines TRBV4-3 with TRBJ2-5, with D perhaps TRBD2 (6 bases). Germline V gene lookup returns CDR1 LGHNA and CDR2 YSLEER. The CDR3 is made up of 13 amino acids. Between the trimmed V and J ends, which lost 1 base and 9 bases, there was a span of 12 bases. CDR3 in DNA: TGCGCCAGCAGCCAAGGACTAGGGGTGGCCCAGTACTTC. It encodes CASSQGLGVAQYF.

The count of this clone is one. J is TRBJ2-7 and V is TRBV19; 7 nucleotides match TRBD1. Trimming removed 4 bases from V and 5 bases from J; junction bases left unmatched: 5. The CDR3 loop spans 13 amino acids. CDR1 and CDR2 from the germline V gene are LNHDA and SQIVND (reference sequence). The CDR3 loop reads CASSRRQGNEQYF. The CDR3 region has the DNA TGTGCCAGTAGTAGAAGACAGGGTAACGAGCAGTACTTC.

The V and J genes are TRBV6-5 and TRBJ2-3; D unresolved. CDR1 MNHEY and CDR2 SVGAGI come from the germline V gene. The CDR3 is 13 amino acids. V lost 6 bases to trimming and J lost 4 bases, with 11 bases between them. CDR3 DNA: TGTGCCAGCAGCCCCACCCGCGCAGATACGCAGTATTTT. This gives the protein CASSPTRADTQYF.

The V call is TRBV11-3, the J call TRBJ2-5, with 12 bases aligning to TRBD1. The J call may be incorrect, as the DNA end agrees better with TRBJ2-7. This CDR3 has 14 residues. CDR1 and CDR2 from the germline V gene are SGHNT and YENEEA. The DNA of the CDR3 is TGTGCCAGCAGCGGGGGACAGGGGGCGTACGAGCAGTACTTC. Translating gives CASSGGQGAYEQYF.

The chain links TRBV7-2 to TRBJ2-4; 10 nucleotides line up with TRBD1. Germline CDR1 and CDR2: SGHTA and FQGNSA. CDR3 size: 15 residues. J lost 6 bases, V lost 5 bases, and 7 bases had no gene match. CDR3 in DNA: TGTGCCAGCAGCCTCGACAGGGGGCGCACAAACATTCAGTACTTC. It specifies CASSLDRGRTNIQYF.

V usage is TRBV19 and J usage is TRBJ2-7, with 12 bases matching TRBD2. This CDR3 region has 14 residues. V was clipped by 5 bases and J by 6 bases; unmatched bases: 5. Germline-derived CDR1 and CDR2 are LNHDA and SQIVND (reference sequence). The CDR3 loop is CASSAVTSGSEQYF. CDR3 coding DNA: TGTGCCAGTAGTGCTGTGACTAGCGGGAGCGAGCAGTACTTC. Complete variable domain (other parts from reference TRBV19 and TRBJ2-7): DGGITQSPKYLFRKEGQNVTLSCEQNLNHDAMYWYRQDPGQGLRLIYYSQIVNDFQKGDIAEGYSVSREKKESFPLTVTSAQKNPTAFYLCASSAVTSGSEQYFGPGTRLTVT.